The T cell receptor (beta chain) described here comes from a study of cytomegalovirus exposure and HLA in healthy donors. Study outcomes and limitations: A later examination showed that TCR association rates differed by HLA locus, with DRB1 most and HLA-C fewest. The listing of 150 or so TCR beta chains classed them as cytomegalovirus-associated. HLA allele associations emerged for roughly 16,000 TCR beta sequences in a later analysis, at 0.05 false discovery rate. Three of the chains that were CMV-associated were confirmed in vitro to be specific for CMV antigens.

This CDR3 spans 17 amino acids. Germline V gene data show CDR1 as SNHLY and CDR2 as FYNNEI. J lost 2 bases, V lost 6 bases, and 14 bases had no gene match. The table lists this clone with a few counts. Its antigen is undetermined. PCR was performed using 60 Vbeta and 13 Jbeta primers. Only in-frame clones appear in the TCRdb table, and some are missing; sequencing was by immunoSEQ multiplex PCR. The sample records 150,000 to 200,000 clones, almost 80% being singletons. This clonotype originated in a woman in her 50s in good health and CMV-seronegative. The chain has TRBV2 and TRBJ2-3, with 7 bases matching TRBD1. The sequenced sample consisted of PBMCs. Here the CDR3 DNA reads TGTGCCAGCAGCTACCTCTTAGCAGGGGGACCCACAGATACGCAGTATTTT. Translated, it gives CASSYLLAGGPTDTQYF.